These 16 T cell receptor beta chains share one sample of origin, sequenced in a study of vaccination and CD4 T cells after COVID-19. These receptors have no known antigen. Documented treatment: approximately 10-day PBMC culture with coronavirus spike peptide pools or control peptides (ViraFEST assay). Oncomine TCR Beta short-read sequencing was applied to DNA from cultured CD4+ T cells. MiXCR, applied by TCRdb to the PCR reads, yields one record per CDR3 protein. The table has fewer than 15,000 distinct CDR3 sequences, approximately 65% seen once. The source material was CD4+ T cells from blood, cultured in vitro. Receptors were obtained from a human donor who had recovered from COVID-19.

The rearrangement links TRBV18 to TRBJ1-1; 7 nucleotides agree with TRBD1. V dropped 6 bases and J dropped 0; count of bases not matched to a gene: 7. Germline CDR1 is KGHSH and CDR2 is LQKENI. The CDR3 length is 15 residues. The CDR3: CASSDRVKMNTEAFF. The CDR3 DNA sequence: TGTGCCAGCTCTGACAGGGTTAAAATGAACACTGAAGCTTTCTTT.

This clonotype was found a few times. The V gene is TRBV7-2, the J gene TRBJ1-1, with TRBD1 as a possible D gene (6 bases). The germline V gene encodes CDR1 SGHTA and CDR2 FQGNSA. Trimming shortened V by 1 base and J by 6 bases, and 12 bases separated the two germline ends. CDR3 length: 14 amino acids. This chain's CDR3 is CASSLDRVGAEAFF. CDR3 in DNA: TGTGCCAGCAGCTTAGACAGGGTAGGCGCTGAAGCTTTCTTT.

The rearrangement links TRBV29-1 to TRBJ2-5; D is uncertain. The CDR3 is 12 amino acids. CDR1 and CDR2 (germline): SQVTM, ANQGSEA. Trimming took off 5 bases at V and 5 bases at J, with 12 bases between the two ends. CDR3 nucleotides: TGCAGCGTTCTGGGCTCCCAGGAGACCCAGTACTTC. This encodes CSVLGSQETQYF.

V gene TRBV20-1 combines with J gene TRBJ1-2; no reliable D call. The CDR3 is 10 residues long. Germline V lookup: CDR1 DFQATT, CDR2 SNEGSKA (reference sequence). V was pared by 7 bases and J by 6 bases, with 9 bases between. In DNA form, the CDR3 reads TGCAGTGACGGAACCAATGGCTACACCTTC. Translated, it gives CSDGTNGYTF.

The rearrangement links TRBV20-1 to TRBJ1-5; D not certain. CDR3 size: 15 residues. Per the germline V gene, CDR1 is DFQATT and CDR2 is SNEGSKA (reference sequence). Trimming took 0 bases from V and 4 from J, leaving 13 bases between them. The CDR3 here is CSARDEGLKNQPQHF. CDR3 in DNA: TGCAGTGCTAGAGATGAGGGATTAAAAAATCAGCCCCAGCATTTT.

The chain links TRBV2 to TRBJ2-3, with 8 bases identical to TRBD2. The J segment lost 5 bases and the V segment lost 2 bases, leaving 3 bases of the junction unmatched. The CDR3 is made up of 14 amino acids. Germline V lookup: CDR1 SNHLY, CDR2 FYNNEI. The CDR3, as DNA: TGTGCCAGCAGTGAATTGCTAGCGGGAGATACGCAGTATTTT. This sequence encodes CASSELLAGDTQYF.

This clonotype was seen only a few times. The CDR3 sequence: CASSLGQGIRSPLHF. The DNA for the CDR3 is TGTGCCAGCAGCTTAGGGCAGGGGATTCGTTCACCCCTCCACTTT. The chain combines TRBV7-2 with TRBJ1-6, with a tentative D call TRBD1 (6 bases). There are 15 residues in the CDR3. CDR1 and CDR2 (germline): SGHTA, FQGNSA. The V end was cut by 1 base, the J end by 9 bases, with 13 bases between.

This chain links TRBV20-1 with TRBJ1-6, with D maybe TRBD1 (6 bases). From germline, CDR1 is DFQATT and CDR2 SNEGSKA (reference sequence). The V and J ends lost 3 bases and 8 bases respectively, with 20 bases between them. This CDR3 comprises 16 residues. CDR3 in DNA: TGCAGTGCTAGTTTCAAGGCTGGCAGGGGAGATTCACCCCTCCACTTT. This gives the protein CSASFKAGRGDSPLHF.

The rearrangement uses TRBV4-2 and TRBJ1-3; D unclear. Germline lookup yields CDR1 LGHNA and CDR2 YNFKEQ. V was cut by 0 bases and J by 0 bases, with 9 bases left in between. The CDR3 consists of 16 residues. CDR3: CASSQDLGPSGNTIYF. The CDR3 DNA follows: TGTGCCAGCAGCCAAGATCTAGGACCCTCTGGAAACACCATATATTTT.

The gene calls are TRBV5-4 and TRBJ2-5; D is unresolved. Germline V gene lookup returns CDR1 SGHNT and CDR2 YYREEE (reference sequence). V was trimmed by 0 bases and J by 2 bases, leaving 5 bases between them. The CDR3 totals 13 residues. CDR3 sequence (DNA): TGTGCCAGCAGCTTGGGGATGCAAGAGACCCAGTACTTC. Protein product: CASSLGMQETQYF.

This clonotype was counted only a few times. The V call is TRBV27, the J call TRBJ2-4; a weak D match, TRBD2 (6 bases). The CDR3 has 20 residues. V lost 4 bases and J 0 bases, leaving 25 bases between the germline ends. Germline V CDR1 and CDR2: MNHEY, SMNVEV (reference sequence). This chain's CDR3 is CASSSWDGGFGLLAKNIQYF. The CDR3, as DNA: TGTGCCAGCAGTTCCTGGGACGGAGGGTTCGGCCTTTTAGCCAAAAACATTCAGTACTTC.

J is TRBJ2-4 and V is TRBV7-9, with D unclear. CDR3 length: 13 residues. Per germline, CDR1 SEHNR and CDR2 FQNEAQ (reference sequence). Deletions cut 4 bases from V and 8 bases from J, with 12 bases between. The CDR3, as DNA: TGTGCCAGCAGCTATTCAACCCCAGACATTCAGTACTTC. This sequence encodes CASSYSTPDIQYF. The full variable domain, with the rest looked up from reference TRBV7-9 and TRBJ2-4, is DTGVSQNPRHKITKRGQNVTFRCDPISEHNRLYWYRQTLGQGPEFLTYFQNEAQLEKSRLLSDRFSAERPKGSFSTLEIQRTEQGDSAMYLCASSYSTPDIQYFGAGTRLSVL.

J is TRBJ2-3 and V is TRBV7-3; 14 bases line up with TRBD2. The CDR3 totals 16 residues. The V gene end was trimmed by 5 bases and the J gene end by 7 bases; junction bases not matched to a gene: 8. Germline loops: CDR1 SGHTA, CDR2 FQGTGA. The CDR3 loop reads CASSRGLAGVGNTQYF. DNA for the CDR3: TGTGCCAGCAGCCGGGGACTAGCGGGAGTCGGAAATACGCAGTATTTT.

This clonotype was detected only a few times. The chain has TRBV20-1 and TRBJ2-5; a possible D gene is TRBD2 (6 bases). The CDR3 totals 13 residues. Trimming shortened V by 3 bases and J by 5 bases, and 13 bases separated the two germline ends. The germline CDR1 and CDR2 sequences are DFQATT and SNEGSKA (reference sequence). The CDR3 DNA is TGCAGTGCTAGGGGGGGTAGCGGCGAGACCCAGTACTTC. Amino acid sequence: CSARGGSGETQYF.

The CDR3 is CASSPSGNQETQYF. The CDR3, as DNA: TGTGCCAGCAGTCCTAGCGGCAACCAAGAGACCCAGTACTTC. The rearrangement links TRBV2 to TRBJ2-5; 7 nucleotides agree with TRBD2. The CDR3 totals 14 residues. Germline CDR1 SNHLY, CDR2 FYNNEI. After removal of 5 bases from V and 0 bases from J, the junction contained 3 bases not matched to a gene.

On this clonotype itself: A junction end diverges from the germline sequence, so it may reflect a read error. The chain is built from TRBV27 and TRBJ2-7; 9 nucleotides match TRBD1. Germline-derived CDR1 and CDR2 are MNHEY and SMNVEV (reference sequence). The CDR3 contains 15 residues. CDR3 in amino acids: CTSSFFRDRVDEQYF. CDR3 sequence (DNA): TGTACCAGCAGTTTCTTCCGGGACAGGGTGGATGAGCAGTACTTC.